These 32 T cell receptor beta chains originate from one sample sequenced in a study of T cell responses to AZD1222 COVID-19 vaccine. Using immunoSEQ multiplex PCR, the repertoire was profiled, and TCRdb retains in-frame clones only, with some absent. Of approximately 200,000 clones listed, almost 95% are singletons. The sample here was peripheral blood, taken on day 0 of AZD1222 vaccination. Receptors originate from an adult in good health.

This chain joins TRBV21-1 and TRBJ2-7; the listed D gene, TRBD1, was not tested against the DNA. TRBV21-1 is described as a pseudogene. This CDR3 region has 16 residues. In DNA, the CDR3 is TGTGCCAGCAGCAAGATTTCGAGGGACAGCGCCTACGAGCAGTACTTC. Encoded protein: CASSKISRDSAYEQYF.

In DNA form, the CDR3 reads TGCGCCAGCAGCCAGCGAGCGGGGACACGCAATGAGCAGTTCTTC. It codes for CASSQRAGTRNEQFF. The chain links TRBV4-1 to TRBJ2-1; the D gene is possibly TRBD2 (7 bases). With 3 bases removed from V and 6 bases from J, the gap between germline ends came to 15 bases. The germline V gene has CDR1 MGHRA and CDR2 YSYEKL. This CDR3 is built from 15 residues.

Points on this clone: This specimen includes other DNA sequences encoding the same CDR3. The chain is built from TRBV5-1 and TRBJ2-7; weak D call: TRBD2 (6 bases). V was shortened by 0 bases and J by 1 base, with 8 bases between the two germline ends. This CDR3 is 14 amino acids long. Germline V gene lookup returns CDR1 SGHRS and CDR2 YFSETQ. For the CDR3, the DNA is TGCGCCAGCAGCTTGGTCGGGGGATCCTACGAGCAGTACTTC. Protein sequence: CASSLVGGSYEQYF.

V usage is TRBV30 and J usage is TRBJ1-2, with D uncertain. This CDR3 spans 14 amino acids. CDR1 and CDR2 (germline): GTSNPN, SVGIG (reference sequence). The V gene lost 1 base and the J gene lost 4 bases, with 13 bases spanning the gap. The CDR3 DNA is TGTGCCTGGAGTGACGGCGGCGGTTCCTATGGCTACACCTTC. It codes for CAWSDGGGSYGYTF.

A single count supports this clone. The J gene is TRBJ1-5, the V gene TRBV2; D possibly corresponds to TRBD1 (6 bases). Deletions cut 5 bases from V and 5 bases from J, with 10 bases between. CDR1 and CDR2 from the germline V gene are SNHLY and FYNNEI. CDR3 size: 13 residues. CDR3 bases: TGTGCCAGCAGTTTGACAGGTTATCAGCCCCAGCATTTT. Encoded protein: CASSLTGYQPQHF. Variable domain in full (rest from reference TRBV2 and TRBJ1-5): EPEVTQTPSHQVTQMGQEVILRCVPISNHLYFYWYRQILGQKVEFLVSFYNNEISEKSEIFDDQFSVERPDGSNFTLKIRSTKLEDSAMYFCASSLTGYQPQHFGDGTRLSIL.

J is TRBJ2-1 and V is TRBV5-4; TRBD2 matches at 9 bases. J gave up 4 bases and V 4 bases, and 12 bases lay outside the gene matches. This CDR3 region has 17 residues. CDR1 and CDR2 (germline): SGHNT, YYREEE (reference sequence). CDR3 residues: CASSRAGGRLGYNEQFF. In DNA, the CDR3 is TGTGCCAGCAGCCGAGCGGGAGGCCGGTTGGGGTACAATGAGCAGTTCTTC.

The CDR3 DNA follows: TGTGCCAGCAGCCCGAGGCCGACTAGCGGGAGGGAGCAGTTCTTC. Translation: CASSPRPTSGREQFF. J is TRBJ2-1 and V is TRBV3-1 (or the pseudogene TRBV3-2), with 13 positions matching TRBD2. The J segment lost 10 bases and the V segment lost 4 bases, leaving 7 bases of the junction unmatched. Germline-derived CDR1 and CDR2 are LGHDT and YNNKEL (reference sequence). The CDR3 is made up of 15 amino acids.

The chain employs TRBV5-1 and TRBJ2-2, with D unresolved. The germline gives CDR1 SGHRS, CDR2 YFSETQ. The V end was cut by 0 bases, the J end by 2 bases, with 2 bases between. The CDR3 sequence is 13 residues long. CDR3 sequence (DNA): TGCGCCAGCAGCTTGGATAACACCGGGGAGCTGTTTTTT. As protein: CASSLDNTGELFF.

The CDR3 DNA sequence: TGTGCCAGCAGTCCTGGACAGGGGAGGTATGGCTACACCTTC. It codes for CASSPGQGRYGYTF. The chain employs TRBV6-5 and TRBJ1-2, with TRBD1 identical over 9 bases. Germline CDR1 MNHEY, CDR2 SVGAGI. The CDR3 consists of 14 residues. Unmatched junction bases numbered 6, after V lost 5 bases and J lost 5 bases.

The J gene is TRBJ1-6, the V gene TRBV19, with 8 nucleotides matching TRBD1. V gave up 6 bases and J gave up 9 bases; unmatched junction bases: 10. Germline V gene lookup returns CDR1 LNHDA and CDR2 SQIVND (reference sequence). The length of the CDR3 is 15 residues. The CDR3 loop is CASRKTQGAVSPLHF. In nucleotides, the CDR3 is TGTGCCAGTAGAAAAACCCAGGGGGCCGTTTCACCCCTCCACTTT.

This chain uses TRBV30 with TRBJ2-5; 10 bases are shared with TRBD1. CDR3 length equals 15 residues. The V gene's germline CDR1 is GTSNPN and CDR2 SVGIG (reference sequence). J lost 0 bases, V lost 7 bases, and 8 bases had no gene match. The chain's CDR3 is CALAPGQGNQETQYF. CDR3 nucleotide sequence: TGTGCCTTGGCACCGGGACAGGGGAACCAAGAGACCCAGTACTTC.

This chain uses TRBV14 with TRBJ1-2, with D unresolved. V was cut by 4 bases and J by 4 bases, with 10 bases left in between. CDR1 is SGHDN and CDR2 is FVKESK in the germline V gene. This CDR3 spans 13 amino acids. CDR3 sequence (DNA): TGTGCCAGCAGCCTTCAATCTGGCTATGGCTACACCTTC. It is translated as CASSLQSGYGYTF.

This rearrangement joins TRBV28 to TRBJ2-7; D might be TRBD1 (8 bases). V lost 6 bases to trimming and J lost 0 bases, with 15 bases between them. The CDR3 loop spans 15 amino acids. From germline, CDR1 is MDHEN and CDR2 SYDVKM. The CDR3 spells CASRGTGGVSYEQYF. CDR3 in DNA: TGTGCCAGCAGAGGTACAGGGGGGGTCTCCTACGAGCAGTACTTC.

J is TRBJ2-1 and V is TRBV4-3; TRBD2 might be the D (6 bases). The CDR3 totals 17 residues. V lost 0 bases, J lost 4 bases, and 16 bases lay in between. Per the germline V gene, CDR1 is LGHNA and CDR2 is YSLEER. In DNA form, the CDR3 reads TGCGCCAGCAGCCAAGAAATGGCCGGGAGTTCTTACAATGAGCAGTTCTTC. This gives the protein CASSQEMAGSSYNEQFF.

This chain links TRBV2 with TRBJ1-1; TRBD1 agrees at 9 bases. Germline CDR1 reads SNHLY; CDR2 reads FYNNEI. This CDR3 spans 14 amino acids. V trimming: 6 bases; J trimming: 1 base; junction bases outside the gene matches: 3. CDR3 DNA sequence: TGTGCCAGCAGCGACAGGGGGACGAACACTGAAGCTTTCTTT. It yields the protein CASSDRGTNTEAFF.

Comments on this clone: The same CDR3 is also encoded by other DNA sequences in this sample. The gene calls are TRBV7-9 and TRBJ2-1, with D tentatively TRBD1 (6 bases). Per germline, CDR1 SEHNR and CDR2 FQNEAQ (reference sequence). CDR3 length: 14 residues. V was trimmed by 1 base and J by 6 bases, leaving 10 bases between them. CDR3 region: CASSLVAGANEQFF. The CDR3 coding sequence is TGTGCCAGCAGCTTAGTCGCAGGGGCCAATGAGCAGTTCTTC.

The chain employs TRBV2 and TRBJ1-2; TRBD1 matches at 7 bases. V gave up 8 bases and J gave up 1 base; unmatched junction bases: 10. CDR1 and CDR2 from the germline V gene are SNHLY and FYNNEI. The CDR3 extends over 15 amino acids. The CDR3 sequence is CASRDRPFINYGYTF. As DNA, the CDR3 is TGTGCCAGCCGGGACAGACCGTTCATTAACTATGGCTACACCTTC.

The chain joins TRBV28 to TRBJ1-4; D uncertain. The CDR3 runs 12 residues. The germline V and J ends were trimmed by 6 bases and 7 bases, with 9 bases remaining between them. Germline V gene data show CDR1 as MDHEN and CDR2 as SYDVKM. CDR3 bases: TGTGCCAGCAGCCGAGACGGTGAAAAACTGTTTTTT. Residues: CASSRDGEKLFF.

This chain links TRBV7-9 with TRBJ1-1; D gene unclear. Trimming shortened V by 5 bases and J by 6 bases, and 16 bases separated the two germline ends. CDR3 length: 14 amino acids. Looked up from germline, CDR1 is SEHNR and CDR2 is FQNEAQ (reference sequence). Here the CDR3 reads CASSPGPNLPEAFF. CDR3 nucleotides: TGTGCCAGCAGCCCAGGACCCAATCTCCCTGAAGCTTTCTTT.

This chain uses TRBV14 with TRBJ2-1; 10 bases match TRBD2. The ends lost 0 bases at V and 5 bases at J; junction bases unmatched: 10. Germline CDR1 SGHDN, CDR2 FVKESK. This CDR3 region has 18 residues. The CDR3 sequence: CASSQDSPTSGPNNEQFF. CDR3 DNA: TGTGCCAGCAGCCAAGATAGTCCGACTAGCGGGCCTAACAATGAGCAGTTCTTC.

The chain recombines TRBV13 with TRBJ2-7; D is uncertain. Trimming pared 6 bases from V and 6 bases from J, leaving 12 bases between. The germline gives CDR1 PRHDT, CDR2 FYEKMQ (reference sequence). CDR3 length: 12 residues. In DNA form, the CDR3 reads TGTGCCAGCAGAAGAGGAACGTCCGAGCAGTACTTC. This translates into CASRRGTSEQYF.

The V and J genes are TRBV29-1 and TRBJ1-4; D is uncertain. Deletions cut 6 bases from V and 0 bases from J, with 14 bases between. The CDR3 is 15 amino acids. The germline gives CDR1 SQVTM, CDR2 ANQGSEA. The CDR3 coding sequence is TGCAGCGTCCAAGACACCTTCGCAACTAATGAAAAACTGTTTTTT. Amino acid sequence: CSVQDTFATNEKLFF.

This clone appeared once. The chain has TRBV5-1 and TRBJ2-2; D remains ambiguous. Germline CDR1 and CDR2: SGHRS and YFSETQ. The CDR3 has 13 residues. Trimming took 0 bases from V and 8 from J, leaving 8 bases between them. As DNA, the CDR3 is TGCGCCAGCAGCTTGGACCCCCCAGGGGAGCTGTTTTTT. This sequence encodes CASSLDPPGELFF.

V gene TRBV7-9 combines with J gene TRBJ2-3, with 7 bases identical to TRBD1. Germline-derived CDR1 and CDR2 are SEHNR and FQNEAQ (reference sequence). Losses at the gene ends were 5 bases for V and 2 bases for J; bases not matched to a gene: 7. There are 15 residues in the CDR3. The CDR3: CASSGKTGHTDTQYF. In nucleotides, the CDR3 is TGTGCCAGCAGCGGAAAGACAGGGCACACAGATACGCAGTATTTT.

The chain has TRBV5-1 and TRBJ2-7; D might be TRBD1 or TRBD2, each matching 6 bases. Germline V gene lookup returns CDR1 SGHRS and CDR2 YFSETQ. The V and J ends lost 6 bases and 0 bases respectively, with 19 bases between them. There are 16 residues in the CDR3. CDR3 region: CASKRAWGQPSYEQYF. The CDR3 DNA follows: TGCGCCAGCAAGCGGGCCTGGGGGCAGCCCTCCTACGAGCAGTACTTC.

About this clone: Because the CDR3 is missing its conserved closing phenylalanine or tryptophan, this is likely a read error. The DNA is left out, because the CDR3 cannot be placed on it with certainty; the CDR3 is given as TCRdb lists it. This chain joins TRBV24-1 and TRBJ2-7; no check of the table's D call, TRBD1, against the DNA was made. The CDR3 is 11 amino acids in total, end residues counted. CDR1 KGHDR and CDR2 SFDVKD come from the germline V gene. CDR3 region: CATRGRSGLVN.

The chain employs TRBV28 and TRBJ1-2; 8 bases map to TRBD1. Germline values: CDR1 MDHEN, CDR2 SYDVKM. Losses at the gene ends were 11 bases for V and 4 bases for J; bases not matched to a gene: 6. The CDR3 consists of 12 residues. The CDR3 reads CALGQGGYGYTF. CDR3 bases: TGTGCCTTAGGACAGGGAGGCTATGGCTACACCTTC.

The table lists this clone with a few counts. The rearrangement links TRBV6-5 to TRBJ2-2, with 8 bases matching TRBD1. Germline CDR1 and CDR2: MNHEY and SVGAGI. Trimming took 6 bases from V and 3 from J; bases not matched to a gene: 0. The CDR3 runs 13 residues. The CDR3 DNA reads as TGTGCCAGCAGCAGGGGGCACACCGGGGAGCTGTTTTTT. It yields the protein CASSRGHTGELFF.

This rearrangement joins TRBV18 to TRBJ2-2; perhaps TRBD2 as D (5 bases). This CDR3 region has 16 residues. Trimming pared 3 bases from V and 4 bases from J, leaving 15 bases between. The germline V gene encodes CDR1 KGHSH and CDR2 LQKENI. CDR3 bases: TGTGCCAGCTCACCCCCAAACGCGGGTGGCACCGGGGAGCTGTTTTTT. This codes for CASSPPNAGGTGELFF. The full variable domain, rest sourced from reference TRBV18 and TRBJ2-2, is NAGVMQNPRHLVRRRGQEARLRCSPMKGHSHVYWYRQLPEEGLKFMVYLQKENIIDESGMPKERFSAEFPKEGPSILRIQQVVRGDSAAYFCASSPPNAGGTGELFFGEGSRLTVL.

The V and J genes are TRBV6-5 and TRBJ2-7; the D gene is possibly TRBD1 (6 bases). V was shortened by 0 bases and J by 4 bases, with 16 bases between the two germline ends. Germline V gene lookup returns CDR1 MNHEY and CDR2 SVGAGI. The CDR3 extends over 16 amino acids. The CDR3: CASSYSGWGRGYEQYF. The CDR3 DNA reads TGTGCCAGCAGTTACTCGGGCTGGGGCAGGGGTTACGAGCAGTACTTC.

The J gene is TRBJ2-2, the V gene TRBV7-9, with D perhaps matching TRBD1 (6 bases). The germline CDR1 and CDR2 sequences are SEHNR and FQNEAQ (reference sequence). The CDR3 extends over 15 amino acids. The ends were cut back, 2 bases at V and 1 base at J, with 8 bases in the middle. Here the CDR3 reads CASSLLGQNTGELFF. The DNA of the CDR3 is TGTGCCAGCAGCTTATTGGGACAGAACACCGGGGAGCTGTTTTTT.

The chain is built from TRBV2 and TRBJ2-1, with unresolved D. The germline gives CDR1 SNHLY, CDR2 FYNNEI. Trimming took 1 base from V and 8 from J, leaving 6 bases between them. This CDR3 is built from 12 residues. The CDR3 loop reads CASSEDRDEQFF. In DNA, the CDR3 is TGTGCCAGCAGTGAAGATAGAGATGAGCAGTTCTTC.